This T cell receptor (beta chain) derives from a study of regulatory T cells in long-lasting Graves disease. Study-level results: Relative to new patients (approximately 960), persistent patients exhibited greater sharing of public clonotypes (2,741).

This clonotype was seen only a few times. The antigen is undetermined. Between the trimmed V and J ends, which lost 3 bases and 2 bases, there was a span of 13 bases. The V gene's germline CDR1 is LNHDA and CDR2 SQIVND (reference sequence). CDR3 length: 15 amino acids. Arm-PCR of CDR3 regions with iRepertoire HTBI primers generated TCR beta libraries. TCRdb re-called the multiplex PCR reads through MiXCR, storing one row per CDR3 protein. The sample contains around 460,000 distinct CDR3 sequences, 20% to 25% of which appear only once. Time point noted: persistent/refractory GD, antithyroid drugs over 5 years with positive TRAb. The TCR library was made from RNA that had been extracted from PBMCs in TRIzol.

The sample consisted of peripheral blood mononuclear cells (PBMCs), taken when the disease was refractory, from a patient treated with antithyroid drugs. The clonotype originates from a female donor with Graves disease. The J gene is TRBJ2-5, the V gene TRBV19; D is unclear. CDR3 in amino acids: CASSIVLSRQETQYF. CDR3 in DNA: TGTGCCAGTAGTATTGTCCTCTCGAGGCAAGAGACCCAGTACTTC. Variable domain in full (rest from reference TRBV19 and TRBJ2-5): DGGITQSPKYLFRKEGQNVTLSCEQNLNHDAMYWYRQDPGQGLRLIYYSQIVNDFQKGDIAEGYSVSREKKESFPLTVTSAQKNPTAFYLCASSIVLSRQETQYFGPGTRLLVL.